The rows below give T cell receptor beta chains drawn from one sample of a study of blood T cell repertoires in COVID-19. Sequenced by immunoSEQ multiplex PCR; TCRdb stores in-frame clones only, minus some. The sample includes fewer than 250,000 clones, around 85% of them seen just once. Sequencing used PBMCs or T cells enriched from blood (not recorded which). The receptors come from a woman in her forties or fifties with acute COVID-19. Both conserved end residues are trimmed from each CDR3.

J	V	CDR3
TRBJ1-1	TRBV6-5	ASSYRNTEAF
TRBJ1-2	TRBV7-8	ASSLLRQDEHYGYT
TRBJ2-2	TRBV27	ASTPGGNLNTGELF
TRBJ1-1	TRBV27	ASSLLRGEAF
TRBJ1-1	TRBV27	ASSFGTTGNTEAF
TRBJ1-1	TRBV28	ASSPPDRRNTEAF
TRBJ2-3	TRBV15	ATSRDGQTQY
TRBJ1-5	TRBV6-5	ASSYPLNQPQH
TRBJ1-6	TRBV5-1	ASSPGQGDSPLH
TRBJ1-2	TRBV30	AWKLLPGDGYT
TRBJ2-3	TRBV11-2	ASSLGAGTGYTDTQY
TRBJ1-2	TRBV6-5	ASTPALGGYT
TRBJ1-6	TRBV14	ASSQRTGTWNSPLH
TRBJ1-3	TRBV6-6	ASIQEGSSGNTIY